The rows below give T cell receptor beta chains drawn from one sample of a study of shared clonotypes between healthy human individuals. Assay used: immunoSEQ multiplex PCR; TCRdb lists only in-frame clones, some missing. The sample contains 1,400,000 or so clones, roughly 98.5% of which appear only once. Sequencing used naive CD4+ T cells sorted from blood. These receptor sequences come from a man younger than 45 in good health. CDR3s include the opening cysteine and the closing phenylalanine or tryptophan. Clone size appears in some rows only: once, few, many, or a class for an expanded clone.

size: NA; J: TRBJ2-7; V: TRBV7-3; CDR3: CASSLTAGSYEQYF
size: NA; J: TRBJ2-7; V: TRBV7-6; CDR3: CASSLDGLMGEQYF
size: once; J: TRBJ1-1; V: TRBV19; CDR3: CASSIGRGTEAFF
size: NA; J: TRBJ1-1; V: TRBV5-1; CDR3: CASSSTVNTEAFF
size: NA; J: TRBJ1-5; V: TRBV6-4; CDR3: CASSAELGNQPQHF
size: NA; J: TRBJ2-1; V: TRBV9; CDR3: CASSERDFLWNEQFF
size: NA; J: TRBJ1-1; V: TRBV28; CDR3: CASSSAQANTEAFF
size: NA; J: TRBJ2-1; V: TRBV28; CDR3: CASSLRGAYNEQFF
size: NA; J: TRBJ2-1; V: TRBV4-1; CDR3: CASSPLAGGLDNEQFF
size: NA; J: TRBJ1-3; V: TRBV6-5; CDR3: CASSYSHGSGNTIYF
size: NA; J: TRBJ2-3; V: TRBV7-9; CDR3: CASSSRYTDTQYF
size: NA; J: TRBJ1-3; V: TRBV18; CDR3: CASSPLEGWSGNTIYF
size: few; J: TRBJ1-5; V: TRBV11-2; CDR3: CASSLDEAAPQHF
size: NA; J: TRBJ1-2; V: TRBV28; CDR3: CASRYSFYGYTF
size: NA; J: TRBJ2-2; V: TRBV9; CDR3: CASSVAPGAPANTGELFF
size: NA; J: TRBJ2-5; V: TRBV9; CDR3: CASSVGAEAQETQYF
size: NA; J: TRBJ2-1; V: TRBV19; CDR3: CASTPGLAPDNEQFF
size: once; J: TRBJ2-2; V: TRBV11-2; CDR3: CASSLARTGELFF
size: once; J: TRBJ2-1; V: TRBV5-1; CDR3: CASSLALLAFSSYNEQFF
size: NA; J: TRBJ2-5; V: TRBV29-1; CDR3: CSVGPYQETQYF
size: once; J: TRBJ2-7; V: TRBV11-2; CDR3: CASSPLSSGRPGLYEQYF
size: once; J: TRBJ2-3; V: TRBV27; CDR3: CASTLRIQAGVSSTDTQYF
size: NA; J: TRBJ2-7; V: TRBV6-5; CDR3: CASRPGSSYEQYF
size: once; J: TRBJ2-7; V: TRBV14; CDR3: CASSQARTYEQYF
size: NA; J: TRBJ1-1; V: TRBV5-1; CDR3: CASRRGQGNTEAFF
size: NA; J: TRBJ2-2; V: TRBV11-3; CDR3: CASSLDPLAGVGAGELFF
size: NA; J: TRBJ2-2; V: TRBV5-1; CDR3: CASSLGSRINTGELFF
size: NA; J: TRBJ2-7; V: TRBV2; CDR3: CASSDDRGTYEQYF
size: NA; J: TRBJ1-5; V: TRBV28; CDR3: CASSLRGRGFQPQHF
size: NA; J: TRBJ1-1; V: TRBV11-3; CDR3: CASSSYMNTEAFF
size: NA; J: TRBJ1-2; V: TRBV7-2; CDR3: CASSLVIGGQRDYGYTF
size: NA; J: TRBJ2-7; V: TRBV28; CDR3: CASSPPHRYEQYF
size: NA; J: TRBJ1-4; V: TRBV5-1; CDR3: CASSPEGYGEKLFF
size: NA; J: TRBJ2-7; V: TRBV2; CDR3: CASRQLDNSYEQYF
size: NA; J: TRBJ2-7; V: TRBV9; CDR3: CASSVATGTVYEQYF
size: NA; J: TRBJ1-3; V: TRBV7-8; CDR3: CASSSQPAGNTIYF
size: NA; J: TRBJ2-7; V: TRBV5-6; CDR3: CASSLGTGMGYEQYF
size: NA; J: TRBJ1-5; V: TRBV10-3; CDR3: CAISQGQNSNQPQHF